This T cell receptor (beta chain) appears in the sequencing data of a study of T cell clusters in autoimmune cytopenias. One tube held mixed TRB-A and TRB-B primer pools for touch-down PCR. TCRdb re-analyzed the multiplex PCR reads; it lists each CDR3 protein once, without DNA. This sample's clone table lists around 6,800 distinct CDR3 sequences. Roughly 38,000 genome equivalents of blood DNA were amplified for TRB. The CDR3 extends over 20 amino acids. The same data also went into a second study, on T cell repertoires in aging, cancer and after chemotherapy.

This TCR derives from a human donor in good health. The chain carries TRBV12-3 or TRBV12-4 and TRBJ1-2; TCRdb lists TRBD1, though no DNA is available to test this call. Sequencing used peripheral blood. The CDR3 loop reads CASRSVKIGGPKRRNYGYTF.